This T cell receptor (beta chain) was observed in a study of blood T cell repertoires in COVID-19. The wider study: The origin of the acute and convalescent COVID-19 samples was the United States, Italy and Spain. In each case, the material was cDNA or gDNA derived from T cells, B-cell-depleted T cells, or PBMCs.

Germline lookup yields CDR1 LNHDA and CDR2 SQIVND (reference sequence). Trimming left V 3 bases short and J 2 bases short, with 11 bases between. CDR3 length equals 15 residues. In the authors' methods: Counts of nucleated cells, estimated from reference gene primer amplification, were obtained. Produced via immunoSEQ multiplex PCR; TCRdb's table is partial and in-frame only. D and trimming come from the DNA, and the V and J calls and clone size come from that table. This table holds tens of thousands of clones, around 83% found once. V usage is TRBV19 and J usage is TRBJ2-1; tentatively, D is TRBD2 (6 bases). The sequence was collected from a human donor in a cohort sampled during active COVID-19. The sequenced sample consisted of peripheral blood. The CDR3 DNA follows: TGTGCCAGTAGTATTTCCGGGGGACCCTACAATGAGCAGTTCTTC. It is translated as CASSISGGPYNEQFF.